This TCR beta chain emerged from a study of shared clonotypes between healthy human individuals. Study-level background: CD4 naive cells filled three plates per donor, CD4 memory three, CD8 naive two and CD8 memory one. Findings and caveats of the study: Few donors restricted represented genetic and exposure-history diversity.

Trimming took off 6 bases at V and 0 bases at J, with 15 bases between the two ends. The CDR3 runs 15 residues. Germline CDR1 is ENHRY and CDR2 is SYGVKD. The naive CD8 subset, CD45RO-negative cells positively selected for CCR7, excluded terminally differentiated effector memory CD45RA+ cells. In regard to this clone: What it binds is unknown.

Researchers ran the assay at a deep level. Clones were sequenced by immunoSEQ multiplex PCR, and TCRdb holds only the in-frame ones, with some missing. The sample shows about 2.1 million clones, 80% to 95% of them seen only once. The material sequenced was naive CD8+ T cells from PBMCs. The clonotype comes from a man younger than 30 in good health. Some clones in this sample may be carry-over from other donors' samples. The chain combines TRBV10-3 with TRBJ2-7; possible D gene TRBD1, 5 bases. CDR3 in amino acids: CAISNHVDNSYEQYF. The CDR3 coding sequence is TGTGCCATCAGCAATCACGTGGACAACTCCTACGAGCAGTACTTC.